This T cell receptor (beta chain) comes out of a study of Tregs in tolerant kidney transplant recipients. Overall study results and limits: Nucleotide sequences could not be compared across some patients' samples due to primer changes.

Notes on this clone: Its target is not known.

Recipients received nonmyeloablative bone marrow transplants from related graft donors, with transient mixed chimerism. Here immunoSEQ multiplex PCR was the method, and the copy in TCRdb shows in-frame clones only, minus some. The sample yields around 64,000 clones, about 89% seen once. The sequence came from a human patient who received a combined kidney and bone marrow transplant. Some T cells may be supplied by the graft donor. Here the sequenced sample was CD4+ T cells from blood (PBMCs), taken 6 months after the transplant.

The DNA for the CDR3 is TGCGCCACTAAGGGGCGGGAGAGGCTTTCAAATGAGCAGTTCTTC. Protein: CATKGRERLSNEQFF. The chain recombines TRBV5-1 with TRBJ2-1; 7 positions agree with TRBD2. V trimming: 9 bases; J trimming: 7 bases; junction bases outside the gene matches: 16. Germline CDR1 is SGHRS and CDR2 is YFSETQ. The CDR3 consists of 15 residues.